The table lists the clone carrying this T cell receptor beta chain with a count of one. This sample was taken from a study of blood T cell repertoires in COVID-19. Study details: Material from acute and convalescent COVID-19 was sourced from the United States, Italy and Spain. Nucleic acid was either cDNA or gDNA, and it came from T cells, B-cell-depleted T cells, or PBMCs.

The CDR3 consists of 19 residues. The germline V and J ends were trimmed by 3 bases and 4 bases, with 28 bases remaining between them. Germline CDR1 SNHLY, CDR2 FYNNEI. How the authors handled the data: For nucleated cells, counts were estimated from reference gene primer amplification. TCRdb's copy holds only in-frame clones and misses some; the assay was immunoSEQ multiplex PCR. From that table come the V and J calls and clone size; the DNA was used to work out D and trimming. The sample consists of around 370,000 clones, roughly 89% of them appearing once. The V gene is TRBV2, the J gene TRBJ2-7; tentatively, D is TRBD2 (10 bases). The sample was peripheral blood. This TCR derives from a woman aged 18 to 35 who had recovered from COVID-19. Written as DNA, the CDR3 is TGTGCCAGCAGTGATGTGATCGCCCGGACTAGCGGACAGGGGTACGAGCAGTACGTC. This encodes CASSDVIARTSGQGYEQYV.